The present T cell receptor (beta chain) was sequenced within a study of T cells in localized non-small cell lung cancer (dated by TCRdb to the early 2020s). For context, the study as a whole: The study examined T cell repertoires in 200 to 300 patients with early-stage NSCLC and compared tumors with uninvolved tumor-adjacent lungs. The cohort was made up of a few hundred treatment-naive NSCLC patients whose localized lung tumors had been resected. The mean age of the NSCLC patients was under 70 years, with 120 to 150 men and about a hundred women.

This clone was seen only a few times. Its recognized antigen is unknown. One end of the junction fails to match germline, which may point to a read error. Uninvolved adjacent lung was obtained at least 2 cm from the tumor margin, and the absence of atypia was confirmed by two independent pathologists. At diagnosis, peripheral blood, uninvolved tumor-adjacent lung and tumor were collected and were preserved as a mix of fresh-frozen and FFPE material. Reading the germline V gene gives CDR1 SGHNT and CDR2 YENEEA. Taken from cysteine to phenylalanine, the CDR3 has 14 residues. The sequence is cut down to CDR3 DNA, 42 bases in frame from base 1. The immunoSEQ Assay was used to sequence TCR beta CDR3 regions from DNA. For the original study's pipeline: To compute T cell density, TCR beta template counts were normalized to usable DNA, which was estimated by amplifying housekeeping genes. Richness was estimated using the preseqR package, with extrapolation to 400,000 templates for PBMC samples and to 120,000 templates for tissue samples. Clonality was taken to be one minus Pielou's evenness. Tissue-enriched TCRs were identified by differential abundance testing using productive amino-acid clonotypes, minimum total count 5 and alpha 0.1. The Jaccard Index and the Morisita Overlap Index were used to measure repertoire overlap between compartments. GLIPH grouped TCR beta CDR3s together with public tetramer-defined viral CDR3s, and a viral motif had to include at least three viral sequences and show V-gene enrichment. The table comes from immuneACCESS by way of TCRdb, which keeps in-frame sequences with V and J called. Part of the clones is missing from these tables; in studies checked, under half for an unresolved V gene and the rest for unknown reasons. The DNA gave D and trimming, while V, J and clone size come from that table. This sample gives approximately 2,000 clones in total; less than 25% of them show up just once. Less than 15% of the sample goes to the ten largest clones.

Beyond this particular receptor, the publication reports: Because the study design was exploratory, TCR variables were selected using unadjusted p-values without false-discovery rate correction. Multi-region tumor sequencing was not performed, so intratumor heterogeneity could not be excluded. Uninvolved tumor-adjacent lung showed the highest T cell clonality, higher than tumor, which suggests more focused antigenic responses in the uninvolved tumor-adjacent lung. Higher T cell density in blood was associated with longer overall survival, whereas higher clonality in adjacent lung was associated with shorter survival. Of the top 100 tumor clones, a median of 57 were detected in paired uninvolved adjacent lung; approximately 30 were also among that lung's top 100.

The clonotype originates from a woman aged 35 to 69 with stage II squamous cell lung carcinoma. Recombination joined TRBV11-3 with TRBJ2-5; no D gene is confidently identified. The specimen comprised normal lung tissue next to the tumor, sampled before any cancer treatment. The encoded CDR3 is CASSPLTGEETQYF. In nucleotide form, the sequence is TGTGCTAGCAGCCCACTCACTGGGGAAGAGACCCAGTACTTC. Where the CDR3 stops, the reference TRBV11-3 and TRBJ2-5 genes take over; the full variable domain is EAGVVQSPRYKIIEKKQPVAFWCNPISGHNTLYWYLQNLGQGPELLIRYENEEAVDDSQLPKDRFSAERLKGVDSTLKIQPAELGDSAVYLCASSPLTGEETQYFGPGTRLLVL.